This TCR beta chain was sequenced during a study of shared clonotypes between healthy human individuals. As concerns this clone: Antigen: not known.

Partitioning of CD4+ cells yielded a CD45RA+ naive subset and a CD45RA-negative memory subset. The length of the CDR3 is 18 residues. The J segment lost 2 bases and the V segment lost 3 bases, leaving 13 bases of the junction unmatched. The germline V gene has CDR1 SGHRS and CDR2 YFSETQ. Broader study findings: Tissues were not sampled, only blood, and their repertoires likely differ. The four-donor shared clonotypes exceeded non-shared clonotypes in generation probability, with non-shared ones scoring lower.

Evenly divided among several immunoSEQ plates was the genomic DNA of each subset. Assay used: immunoSEQ multiplex PCR; TCRdb lists only in-frame clones, some missing. The top ten hold about 9.4% of the sample, which has about 190,000 clones, approximately 62% seen once. The receptor was derived from a man aged 25 to 40 in good health. The V call is TRBV5-1, the J call TRBJ2-2; 7 positions agree with TRBD1. Material: memory CD4+ T cells sorted from blood. Subset noted: CD45RA-negative fraction. CDR3 sequence reads: CASSSEPRTGHNTGELFF. CDR3 sequence (DNA): TGCGCCAGCAGCTCCGAACCCCGGACAGGCCACAACACCGGGGAGCTGTTTTTT.